This T cell receptor (beta chain) was captured by sequencing in a study of blood T cell repertoires in COVID-19. This clone was recorded once. Authors' methods: Amplification of reference gene primers was used by the study to estimate nucleated cell counts. Assay: immunoSEQ multiplex PCR; the TCRdb copy retains only in-frame clones and omits some. V, J and clone size derive from that table, while D and trimming were established from the DNA sequence. The repertoire consists of tens of thousands of clones, with approximately 77% occurring once and the leading ten covering under 3%. Seattle patient enrollment occurred during active infection, with longitudinal follow-up thereafter. Germline V gene data show CDR1 as MDHEN and CDR2 as SYDVKM. This CDR3 contains 13 residues.

Sequencing was performed on peripheral blood. This sequence was found in a man aged 65 to 85 with COVID-19, enrolled during active disease. This sequence joins TRBV28 and TRBJ2-7; D is perhaps TRBD2 (6 bases). CDR3 nucleotides: TGTGCGAGCCGGCGGGATCCCACCTACGAGCAGTACTTC. Amino acids: CASRRDPTYEQYF.